This TCR beta chain was documented in a study of OX40 agonist ivuxolimab in advanced cancers. Trimming stripped 5 bases from V and 10 bases from J, with 18 bases between. The CDR3 has 14 amino acids. Per the germline V gene, CDR1 is SEHNR and CDR2 is FQNEAQ (reference sequence). About this clone itself: Antigen: not known.

General study points: With doses of 0.1 to 3.0 mg/kg, CD4+ and CD8+ blood T cells had undergone clonal expansion by week 6. There were, on average, more expanded clones in CD8+ T cells than in CD4+.

Systemic immunosuppression or a history of autoimmune disease excluded patients. Drawing of blood for sampling happened at baseline, at cycle 4 day 1, and at cycle 7 day 1. The method was immunoSEQ multiplex PCR; TCRdb's version includes in-frame clones alone and lacks a portion of them. The sample carries over 45,000 clones, about 85% recorded once. The clonotype originates from an adult with an advanced solid tumor such as melanoma, head and neck, liver or kidney cancer. The sequences come from CD4+ or CD8+ T cells sorted from blood, collected in a trial of the OX40 agonist ivuxolimab. This sequence joins TRBV7-9 and TRBJ2-1; D possibly corresponds to TRBD2 (5 bases). In DNA, the CDR3 is TGTGCCAGCAGCCGCCGGACTGACGCCTCAGAGCAGTTCTTC. As protein: CASSRRTDASEQFF.